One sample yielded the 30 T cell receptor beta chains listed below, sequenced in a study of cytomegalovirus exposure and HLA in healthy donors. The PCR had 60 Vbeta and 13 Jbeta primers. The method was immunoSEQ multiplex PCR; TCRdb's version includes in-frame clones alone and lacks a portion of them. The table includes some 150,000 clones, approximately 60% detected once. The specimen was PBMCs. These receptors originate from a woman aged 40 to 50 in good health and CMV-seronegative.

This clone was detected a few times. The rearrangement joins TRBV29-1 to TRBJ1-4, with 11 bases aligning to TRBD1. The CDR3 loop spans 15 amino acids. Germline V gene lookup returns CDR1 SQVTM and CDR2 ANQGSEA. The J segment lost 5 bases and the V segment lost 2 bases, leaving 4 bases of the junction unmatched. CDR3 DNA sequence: TGCAGCGTTGAACTCCGGGACAGGGGGAATGAAAAACTGTTTTTT. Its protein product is CSVELRDRGNEKLFF.

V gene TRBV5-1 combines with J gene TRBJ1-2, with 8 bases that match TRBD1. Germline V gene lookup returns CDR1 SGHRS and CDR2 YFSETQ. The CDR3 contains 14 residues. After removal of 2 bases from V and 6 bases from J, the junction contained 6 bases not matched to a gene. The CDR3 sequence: CASSLGQGEDGYTF. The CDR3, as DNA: TGCGCCAGCAGCTTAGGACAGGGTGAGGATGGCTACACCTTC.

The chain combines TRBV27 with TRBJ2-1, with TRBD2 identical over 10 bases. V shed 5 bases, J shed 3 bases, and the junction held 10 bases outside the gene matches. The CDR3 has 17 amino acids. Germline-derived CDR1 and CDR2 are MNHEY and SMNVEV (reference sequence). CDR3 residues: CASSPPVAGGIYNEQFF. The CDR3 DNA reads TGTGCCAGCAGTCCCCCCGTAGCGGGGGGAATCTACAATGAGCAGTTCTTC.

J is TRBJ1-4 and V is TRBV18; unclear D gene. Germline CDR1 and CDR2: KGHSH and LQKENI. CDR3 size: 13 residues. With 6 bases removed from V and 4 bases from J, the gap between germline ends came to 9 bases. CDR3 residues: CASSSDINEKLFF. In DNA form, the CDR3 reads TGTGCCAGCTCGTCAGACATTAATGAAAAACTGTTTTTT.

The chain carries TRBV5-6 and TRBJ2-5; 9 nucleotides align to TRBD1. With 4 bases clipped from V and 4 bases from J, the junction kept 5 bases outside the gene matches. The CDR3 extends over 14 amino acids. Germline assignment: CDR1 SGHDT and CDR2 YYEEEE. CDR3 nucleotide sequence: TGTGCCAGCAGCACAGACAGGGGGGCAGAGACCCAGTACTTC. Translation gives CASSTDRGAETQYF.

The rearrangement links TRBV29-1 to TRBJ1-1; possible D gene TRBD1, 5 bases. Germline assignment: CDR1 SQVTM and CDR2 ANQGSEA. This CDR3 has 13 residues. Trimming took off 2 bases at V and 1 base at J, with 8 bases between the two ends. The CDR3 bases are TGCAGCGTTGAAAGACAGCAGAACACTGAAGCTTTCTTT. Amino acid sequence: CSVERQQNTEAFF.

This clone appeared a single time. This CDR3 reads CASSLGRQPQHF. CDR3 bases: TGTGCCAGCAGTTTAGGGAGACAGCCCCAGCATTTT. V and J are TRBV28 and TRBJ1-5; D gene uncertain. The CDR3 is 12 residues long. The germline CDR1 and CDR2 sequences are MDHEN and SYDVKM. Trimming removed 2 bases from V and 7 bases from J, with 6 bases in between.

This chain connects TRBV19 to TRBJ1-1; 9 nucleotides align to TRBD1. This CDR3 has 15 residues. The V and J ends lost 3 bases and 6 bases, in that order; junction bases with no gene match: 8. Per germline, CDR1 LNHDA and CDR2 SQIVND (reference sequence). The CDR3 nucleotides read TGTGCCAGTAGTATGAATACAGGGGGCGCGGCTGAAGCTTTCTTT. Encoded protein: CASSMNTGGAAEAFF.

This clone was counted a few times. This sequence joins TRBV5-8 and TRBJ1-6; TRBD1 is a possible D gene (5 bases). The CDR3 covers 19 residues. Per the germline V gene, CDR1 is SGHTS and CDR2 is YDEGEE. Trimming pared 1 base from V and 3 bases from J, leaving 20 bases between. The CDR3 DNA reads TGTGCCAGCAGCTTGTCAAGGGGCGGTCACAACCTCTATAATTCACCCCTCCACTTT. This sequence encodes CASSLSRGGHNLYNSPLHF. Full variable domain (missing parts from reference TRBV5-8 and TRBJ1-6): EAGVTQSPTHLIKTRGQQATLRCSPISGHTSVYWYQQALGLGLQFLLWYDEGEERNRGNFPPRFSGRQFPNYSSELNVNALELEDSALYLCASSLSRGGHNLYNSPLHFGNGTRLTVT.

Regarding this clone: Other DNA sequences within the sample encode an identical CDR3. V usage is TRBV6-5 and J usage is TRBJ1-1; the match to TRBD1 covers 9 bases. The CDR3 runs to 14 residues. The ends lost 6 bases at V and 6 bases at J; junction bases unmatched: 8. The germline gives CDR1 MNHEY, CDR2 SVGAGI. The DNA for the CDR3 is TGTGCCAGCAGCGACTGGACAGGGGACGCTGAAGCTTTCTTT. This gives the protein CASSDWTGDAEAFF.

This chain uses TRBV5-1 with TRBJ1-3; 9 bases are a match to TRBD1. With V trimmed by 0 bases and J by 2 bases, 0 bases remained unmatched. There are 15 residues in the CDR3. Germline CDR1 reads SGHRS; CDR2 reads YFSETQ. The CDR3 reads CASSLDRGPGNTIYF. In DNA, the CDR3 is TGCGCCAGCAGCTTGGACAGGGGGCCTGGAAACACCATATATTTT.

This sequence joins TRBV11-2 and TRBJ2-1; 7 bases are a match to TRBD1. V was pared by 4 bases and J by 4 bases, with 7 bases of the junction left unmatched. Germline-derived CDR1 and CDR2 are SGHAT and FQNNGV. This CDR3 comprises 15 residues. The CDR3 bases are TGTGCCAGCAGCTCAGACAGGGCGGTTTACAATGAGCAGTTCTTC. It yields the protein CASSSDRAVYNEQFF. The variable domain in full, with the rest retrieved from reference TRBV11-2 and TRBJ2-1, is EAGVAQSPRYKIIEKRQSVAFWCNPISGHATLYWYQQILGQGPKLLIQFQNNGVVDDSQLPKDRFSAERLKGVDSTLKIQPAKLEDSAVYLCASSSDRAVYNEQFFGPGTRLTVL.

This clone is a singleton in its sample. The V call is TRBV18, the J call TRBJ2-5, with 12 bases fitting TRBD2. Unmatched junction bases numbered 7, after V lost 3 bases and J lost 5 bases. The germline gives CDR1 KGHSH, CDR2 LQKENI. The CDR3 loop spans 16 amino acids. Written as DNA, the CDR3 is TGTGCCAGCTCACCCCCACTAGCGGGGGGTAGGGAGACCCAGTACTTC. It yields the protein CASSPPLAGGRETQYF. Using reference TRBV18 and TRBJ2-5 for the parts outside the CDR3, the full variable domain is NAGVMQNPRHLVRRRGQEARLRCSPMKGHSHVYWYRQLPEEGLKFMVYLQKENIIDESGMPKERFSAEFPKEGPSILRIQQVVRGDSAAYFCASSPPLAGGRETQYFGPGTRLLVL.

The CDR3 sequence: CASSLRGAGGELFF. CDR3 sequence (DNA): TGTGCCAGCAGCCTTCGGGGGGCAGGCGGGGAGCTGTTTTTT. The chain links TRBV14 to TRBJ2-2, with a tentative D call TRBD2 (7 bases). Between the trimmed V and J ends, which lost 4 bases and 7 bases, there was a span of 13 bases. The CDR3 has 14 amino acids. Per germline, CDR1 SGHDN and CDR2 FVKESK. Together with reference TRBV14 and TRBJ2-2, the CDR3 gives the full variable domain: EAGVTQFPSHSVIEKGQTVTLRCDPISGHDNLYWYRRVMGKEIKFLLHFVKESKQDESGMPNNRFLAERTGGTYSTLKVQPAELEDSGVYFCASSLRGAGGELFFGEGSRLTVL.

Here the CDR3 reads CASSYRVQGQPQHF. DNA for the CDR3: TGTGCCAGCAGCTACAGAGTACAGGGACAGCCCCAGCATTTT. V gene TRBV2 combines with J gene TRBJ1-5; a possible D gene is TRBD1 (6 bases). CDR3 length equals 14 residues. With 6 bases removed from V and 7 bases from J, the gap between germline ends came to 16 bases. Germline V gene sequence: CDR1 SNHLY, CDR2 FYNNEI.

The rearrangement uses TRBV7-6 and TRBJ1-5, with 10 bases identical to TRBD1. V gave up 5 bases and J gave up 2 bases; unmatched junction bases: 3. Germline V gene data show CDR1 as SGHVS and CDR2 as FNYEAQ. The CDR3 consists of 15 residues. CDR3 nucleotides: TGTGCCAGCAGCGCCGGGACAGGGGGCAATCAGCCCCAGCATTTT. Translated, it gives CASSAGTGGNQPQHF.

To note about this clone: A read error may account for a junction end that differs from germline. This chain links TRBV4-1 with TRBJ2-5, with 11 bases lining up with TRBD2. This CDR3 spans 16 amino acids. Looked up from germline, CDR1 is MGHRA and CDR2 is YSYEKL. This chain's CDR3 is CAGSRNSGGAQETQYF. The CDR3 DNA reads TGCGCCGGCAGCCGGAATAGCGGGGGGGCCCAAGAGACCCAGTACTTC.

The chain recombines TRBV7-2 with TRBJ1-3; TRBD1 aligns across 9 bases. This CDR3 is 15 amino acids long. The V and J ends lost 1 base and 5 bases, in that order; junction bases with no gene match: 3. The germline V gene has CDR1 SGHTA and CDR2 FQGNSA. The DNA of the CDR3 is TGTGCCAGCAGCTTAGGGGGGACAGGGAGAAACACCATATATTTT. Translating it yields CASSLGGTGRNTIYF.

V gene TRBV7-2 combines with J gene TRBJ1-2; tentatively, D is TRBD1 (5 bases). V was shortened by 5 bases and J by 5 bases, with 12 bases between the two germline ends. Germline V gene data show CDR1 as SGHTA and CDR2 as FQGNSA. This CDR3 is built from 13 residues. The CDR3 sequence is CASSVLGGYGYTF. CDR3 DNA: TGTGCCAGCAGCGTTCTGGGGGGTTATGGCTACACCTTC.

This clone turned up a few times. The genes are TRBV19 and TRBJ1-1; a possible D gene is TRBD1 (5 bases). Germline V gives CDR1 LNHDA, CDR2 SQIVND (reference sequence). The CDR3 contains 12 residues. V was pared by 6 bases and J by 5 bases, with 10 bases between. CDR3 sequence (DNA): TGTGCCAGTAGGCAGGGTTGGACTGAAGCTTTCTTT. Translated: CASRQGWTEAFF. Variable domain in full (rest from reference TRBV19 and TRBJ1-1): DGGITQSPKYLFRKEGQNVTLSCEQNLNHDAMYWYRQDPGQGLRLIYYSQIVNDFQKGDIAEGYSVSREKKESFPLTVTSAQKNPTAFYLCASRQGWTEAFFGQGTRLTVV.

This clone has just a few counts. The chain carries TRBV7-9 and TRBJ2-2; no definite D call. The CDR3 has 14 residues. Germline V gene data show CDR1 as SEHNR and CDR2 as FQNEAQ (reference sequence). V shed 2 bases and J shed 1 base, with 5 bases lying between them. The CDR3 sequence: CASSLKRNTGELFF. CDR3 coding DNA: TGTGCCAGCAGCTTAAAGAGGAACACCGGGGAGCTGTTTTTT.

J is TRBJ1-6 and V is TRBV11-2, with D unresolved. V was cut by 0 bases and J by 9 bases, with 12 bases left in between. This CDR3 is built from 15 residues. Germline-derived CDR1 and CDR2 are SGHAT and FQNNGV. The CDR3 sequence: CASSLDPGEASPLHF. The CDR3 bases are TGTGCCAGCAGCTTAGATCCCGGGGAGGCTTCACCCCTCCACTTT. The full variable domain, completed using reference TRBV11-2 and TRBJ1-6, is EAGVAQSPRYKIIEKRQSVAFWCNPISGHATLYWYQQILGQGPKLLIQFQNNGVVDDSQLPKDRFSAERLKGVDSTLKIQPAKLEDSAVYLCASSLDPGEASPLHFGNGTRLTVT.

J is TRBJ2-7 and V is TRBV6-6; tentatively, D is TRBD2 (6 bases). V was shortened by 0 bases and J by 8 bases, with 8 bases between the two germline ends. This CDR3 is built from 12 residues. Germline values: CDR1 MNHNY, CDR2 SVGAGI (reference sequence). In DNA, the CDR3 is TGTGCCAGCAGTTACTCGGAGGGGAAGCAGTACTTC. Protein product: CASSYSEGKQYF.

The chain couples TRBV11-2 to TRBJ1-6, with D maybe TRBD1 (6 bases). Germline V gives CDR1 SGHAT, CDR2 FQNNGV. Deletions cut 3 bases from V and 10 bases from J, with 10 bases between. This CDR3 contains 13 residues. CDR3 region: CASSFQGLSPLHF. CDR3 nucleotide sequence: TGTGCCAGCAGCTTTCAGGGGCTGTCACCCCTCCACTTT.

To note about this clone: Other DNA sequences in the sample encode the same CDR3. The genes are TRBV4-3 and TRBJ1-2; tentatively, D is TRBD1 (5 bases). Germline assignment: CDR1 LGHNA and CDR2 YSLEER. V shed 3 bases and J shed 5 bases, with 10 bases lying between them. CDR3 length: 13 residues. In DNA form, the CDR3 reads TGCGCCAGCAGCCAGGGGGGAGGGTATGGCTACACCTTC. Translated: CASSQGGGYGYTF.

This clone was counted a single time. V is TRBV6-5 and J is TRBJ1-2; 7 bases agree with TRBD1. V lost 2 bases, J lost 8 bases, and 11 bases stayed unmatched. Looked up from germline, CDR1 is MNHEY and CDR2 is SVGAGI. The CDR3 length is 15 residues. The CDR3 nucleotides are TGTGCCAGCAGTTACCGCCAAGACAGGGTGAGGGGCTACACCTTC. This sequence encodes CASSYRQDRVRGYTF.

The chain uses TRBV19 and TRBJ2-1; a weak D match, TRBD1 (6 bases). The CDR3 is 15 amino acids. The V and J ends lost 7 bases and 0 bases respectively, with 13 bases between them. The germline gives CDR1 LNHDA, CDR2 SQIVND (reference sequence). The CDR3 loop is CASTVTGSSYNEQFF. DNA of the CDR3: TGTGCCAGTACCGTAACAGGGAGCTCCTACAATGAGCAGTTCTTC.

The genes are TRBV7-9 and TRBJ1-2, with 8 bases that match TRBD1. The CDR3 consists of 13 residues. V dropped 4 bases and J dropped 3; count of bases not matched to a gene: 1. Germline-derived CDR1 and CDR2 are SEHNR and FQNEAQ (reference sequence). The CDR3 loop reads CASSSTGDYGYTF. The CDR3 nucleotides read TGTGCCAGCAGCTCGACAGGGGACTATGGCTACACCTTC.

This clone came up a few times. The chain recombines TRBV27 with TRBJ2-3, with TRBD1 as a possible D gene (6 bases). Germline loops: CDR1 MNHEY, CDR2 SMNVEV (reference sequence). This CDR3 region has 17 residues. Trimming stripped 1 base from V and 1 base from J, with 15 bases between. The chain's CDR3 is CASSLLDRRFGTDTQYF. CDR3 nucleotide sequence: TGTGCCAGCAGTTTATTAGACAGGAGGTTCGGCACAGATACGCAGTATTTT.

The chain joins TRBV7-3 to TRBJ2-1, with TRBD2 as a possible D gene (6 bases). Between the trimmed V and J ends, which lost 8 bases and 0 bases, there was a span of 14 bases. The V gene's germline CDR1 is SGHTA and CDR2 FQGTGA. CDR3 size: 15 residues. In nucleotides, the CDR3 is TGTGCCAGCGGGGGTAGCGGCGTCTCCTACAATGAGCAGTTCTTC. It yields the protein CASGGSGVSYNEQFF.